This record covers a single TCR beta chain. The sample comes from a study of graft-versus-host responses after intestinal transplantation. CDR1 LNHDA and CDR2 SQIVND come from the germline V gene (reference sequence). The CDR3 has 15 amino acids. Trimming shortened V by 0 bases and J by 1 base, and 7 bases separated the two germline ends. Clones were read by immunoSEQ multiplex PCR, and TCRdb kept only the in-frame ones, dropping some. The data show about 40,000 clones, with 75% to 95% seen just once and 2.3% held by the top ten. The receptor was derived from a human patient who received an intestinal transplant, so some T cells may come from the graft donor. The chain couples TRBV19 to TRBJ1-5; D remains unclear. The sequencing used PBMCs, collected around 330 days after intestinal transplant. As DNA, the CDR3 is TGTGCCAGTAGTATAGATTGGGAAAGCAATCAGCCCCAGCATTTT. Translating gives CASSIDWESNQPQHF.